Ten or more counts support the clone carrying this T cell receptor (beta chain). RNA transcripts provided the source from which TCR beta CDR3 regions were amplified. HTBI primers were the set used in a first-round RT-PCR of the TCR CDR3. TCRdb fed the multiplex PCR reads into MiXCR, producing one record per CDR3 protein. The sample has nearly 600,000 distinct CDR3 sequences, 14% seen once. The entry originates in a study of T cells in Graves' hyperthyroidism and ophthalmopathy. About the research overall: At initial diagnosis, before any treatment had begun, peripheral blood was obtained.

The germline CDR1 and CDR2 sequences are MNHEY and SMNVEV (reference sequence). Trimming stripped 4 bases from V and 3 bases from J, with 13 bases between. The CDR3 length is 14 residues. The PBMCs studied were ones that came from 10 ml fresh peripheral blood. The chain employs TRBV27 and TRBJ2-7, with D possibly matching TRBD1 (5 bases). The sequence derives from a woman aged 18-35 years with Graves' ophthalmopathy. Input material: blood. The CDR3 sequence is CASSSLTARYEQYF. The CDR3 coding sequence is TGTGCCAGCAGTTCCCTGACAGCACGCTACGAGCAGTACTTC.